This T cell receptor beta chain is from a study of control samples from healthy donors and cancer patients. In this sample, this clone turned up once. TCRdb keeps only in-frame clones here, not all; method: immunoSEQ multiplex PCR. This repertoire shows 18,000 or so clones, 70% to 90% found once; its top ten account for around 10%. The CDR3 is 13 amino acids. Per germline, CDR1 SGHAT and CDR2 FQNNGV. Trimming stripped 5 bases from V and 5 bases from J, with 12 bases between. The rearrangement uses TRBV11-2 and TRBJ1-2; unclear D gene. The clonotype comes from a woman in her seventies with colorectal cancer. The sequencing sample was made of PBMCs. CDR3 amino acids: CASSVVTGYGYTF. Written as DNA, the CDR3 is TGTGCCAGCAGCGTAGTGACTGGATATGGCTACACCTTC.